This TCR beta chain was obtained from a study of CD4+ T cells in melanoma. Broader study findings: A reported correlation linked neoantigen-specific CD4+ T cells to CD8+, macrophage and B cell function. In melanoma, neoantigen-specific CD4+ T cells reportedly differed in differentiation state.

The CDR3 runs to 13 residues. V shed 2 bases and J shed 13 bases, with 12 bases lying between them. Per germline, CDR1 KGHSH and CDR2 LQKENI. A word on this clone: Its antigen is still unknown.

The method was immunoSEQ multiplex PCR; TCRdb's version includes in-frame clones alone and lacks a portion of them. Found here are around 130,000 clones, approximately 91% of them singletons; the top ten hold more than 1.5%. The J gene is TRBJ1-6, the V gene TRBV18; D is undetermined. This TCR was sampled from a human donor with melanoma. CDR3 nucleotide sequence: TGTGCCAGCTCACCAGCTAACACGTCCCCCCTCCACTTT. The encoded protein is CASSPANTSPLHF.